The count of the clone carrying this T cell receptor (beta chain) is one. What it binds is unknown. This sample is drawn from a study of memory CD8 T cells in hepatitis C reinfection. Study overall: HCV reinfection meant a positive HCV RNA test after two negative tests at least 60 days apart. Late/post reinfection sampling occurred 12 to 24 weeks after detected reinfection. Study-level findings and limits: With about 5 donors, public clonotype conclusions could not be definitive.

Profiled with immunoSEQ multiplex PCR; TCRdb holds only in-frame clones, not every one. The sample has approximately 49,000 clones, 75% to 90% seen once. Sample time point: late/post reinfection, 12 to 24 weeks after detection. No in vitro expansion preceded TCR sequencing of the sorted cells. At all three reinfection time points, viable CD3+ CD8+ CD45RO- cells from a couple of donors served as controls. The clonotype comes from a man aged 18 to 35 with hepatitis C virus infection. Sequencing was done on a sample of naive CD8+ T cells sorted from blood.

This CDR3 reads CASSFLAGNEGTDTQYF. DNA of the CDR3: TGTGCCAGCAGCTTTTTAGCGGGAAATGAGGGCACAGATACGCAGTATTTT. This chain links TRBV7-9 with TRBJ2-3; the match to TRBD2 covers 8 bases. Germline-derived CDR1 and CDR2 are SEHNR and FQNEAQ (reference sequence). The ends lost 3 bases at V and 1 base at J; junction bases unmatched: 9. The CDR3 spans 17 residues.